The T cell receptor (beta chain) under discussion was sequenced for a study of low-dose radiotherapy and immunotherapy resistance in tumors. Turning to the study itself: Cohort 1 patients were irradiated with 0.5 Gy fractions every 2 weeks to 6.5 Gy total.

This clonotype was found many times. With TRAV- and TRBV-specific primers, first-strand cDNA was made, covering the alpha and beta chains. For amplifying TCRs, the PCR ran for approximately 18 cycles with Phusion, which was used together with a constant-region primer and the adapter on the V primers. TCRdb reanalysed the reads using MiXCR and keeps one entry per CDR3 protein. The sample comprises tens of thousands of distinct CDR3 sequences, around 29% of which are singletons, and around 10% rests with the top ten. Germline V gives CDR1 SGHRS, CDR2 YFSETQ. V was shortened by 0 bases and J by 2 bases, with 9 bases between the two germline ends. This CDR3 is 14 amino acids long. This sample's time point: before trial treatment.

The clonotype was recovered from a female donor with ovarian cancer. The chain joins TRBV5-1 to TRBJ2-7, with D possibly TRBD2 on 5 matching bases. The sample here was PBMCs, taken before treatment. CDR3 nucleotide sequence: TGCGCCAGCAGCTTGGGTGGGAGAACCTACGAGCAGTACTTC. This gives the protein CASSLGGRTYEQYF.